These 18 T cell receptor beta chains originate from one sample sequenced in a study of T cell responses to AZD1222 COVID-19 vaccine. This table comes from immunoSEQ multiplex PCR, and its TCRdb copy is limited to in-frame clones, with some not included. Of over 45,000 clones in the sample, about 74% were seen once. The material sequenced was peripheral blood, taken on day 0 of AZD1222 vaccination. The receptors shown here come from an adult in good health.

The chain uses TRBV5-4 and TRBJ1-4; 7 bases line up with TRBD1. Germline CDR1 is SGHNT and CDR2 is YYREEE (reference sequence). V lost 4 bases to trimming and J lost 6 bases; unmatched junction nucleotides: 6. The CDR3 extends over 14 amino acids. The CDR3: CASSMTGPDEKLFF. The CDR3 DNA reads TGTGCCAGCAGCATGACAGGGCCAGATGAAAAACTGTTTTTT.

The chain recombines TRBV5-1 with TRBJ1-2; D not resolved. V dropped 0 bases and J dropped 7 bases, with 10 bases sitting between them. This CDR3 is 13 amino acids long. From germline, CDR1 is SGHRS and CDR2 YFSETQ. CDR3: CASSLALEGGYTF. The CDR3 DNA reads TGCGCCAGCAGCTTGGCCTTGGAAGGTGGCTACACCTTC.

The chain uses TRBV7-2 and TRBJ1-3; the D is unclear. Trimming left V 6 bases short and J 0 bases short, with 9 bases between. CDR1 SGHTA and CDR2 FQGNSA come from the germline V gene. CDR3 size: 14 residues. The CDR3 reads CASRFPGSGNTIYF. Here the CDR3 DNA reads TGTGCCAGCAGGTTCCCGGGCTCTGGAAACACCATATATTTT.

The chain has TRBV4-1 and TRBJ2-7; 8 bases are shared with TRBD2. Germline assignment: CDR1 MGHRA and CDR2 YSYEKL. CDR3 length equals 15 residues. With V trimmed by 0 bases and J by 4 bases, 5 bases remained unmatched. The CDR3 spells CASSQEKREMYEQYF. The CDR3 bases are TGCGCCAGCAGCCAAGAGAAGCGGGAGATGTACGAGCAGTACTTC.

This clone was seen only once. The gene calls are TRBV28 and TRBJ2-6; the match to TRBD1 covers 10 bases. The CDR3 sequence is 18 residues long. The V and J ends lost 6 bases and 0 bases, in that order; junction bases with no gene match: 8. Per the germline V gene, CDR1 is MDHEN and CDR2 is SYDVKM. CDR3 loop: CASRLTGQGFSGANVLTF. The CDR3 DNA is TGTGCCAGCAGGCTTACGGGACAGGGGTTCTCTGGGGCCAACGTCCTGACTTTC. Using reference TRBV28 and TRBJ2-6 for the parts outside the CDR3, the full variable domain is DVKVTQSSRYLVKRTGEKVFLECVQDMDHENMFWYRQDPGLGLRLIYFSYDVKMKEKGDIPEGYSVSREKKERFSLILESASTNQTSMYLCASRLTGQGFSGANVLTFGAGSRLTVL.

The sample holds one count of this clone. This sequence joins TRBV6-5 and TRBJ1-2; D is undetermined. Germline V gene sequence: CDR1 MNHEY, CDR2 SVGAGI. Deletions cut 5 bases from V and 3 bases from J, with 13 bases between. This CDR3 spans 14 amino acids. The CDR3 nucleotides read TGTGCCAGCAGTCAGGCTTCCACCCACTATGGCTACACCTTC. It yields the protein CASSQASTHYGYTF.

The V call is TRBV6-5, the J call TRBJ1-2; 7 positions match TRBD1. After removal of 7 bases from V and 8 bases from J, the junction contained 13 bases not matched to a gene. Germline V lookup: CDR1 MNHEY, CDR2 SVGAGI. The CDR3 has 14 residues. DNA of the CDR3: TGTGCCAGCAAACGGGACAGTCAGAAAGGGGGCTACACCTTC. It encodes CASKRDSQKGGYTF.

CDR3 DNA: TGTGCCAGCAGTGAAGAGGGCAGGGGGCCGAGCACTGAAGCTTTCTTT. This gives the protein CASSEEGRGPSTEAFF. The V gene is TRBV2, the J gene TRBJ1-1, with 8 bases aligning to TRBD1. J was trimmed by 4 bases and V by 1 base; bases with no gene match: 8. This CDR3 has 16 residues. Germline V CDR1 and CDR2: SNHLY, FYNNEI.

In nucleotides, the CDR3 is TGTGCCAGTGGTGAGGGCCAGGGGAATTCACCCCTCCACTTT. Its protein is CASGEGQGNSPLHF. The rearrangement links TRBV19 to TRBJ1-6; a possible D gene is TRBD1 (6 bases). The CDR3 covers 14 residues. Germline V lookup: CDR1 LNHDA, CDR2 SQIVND (reference sequence). Trimming stripped 8 bases from V and 7 bases from J, with 15 bases between.

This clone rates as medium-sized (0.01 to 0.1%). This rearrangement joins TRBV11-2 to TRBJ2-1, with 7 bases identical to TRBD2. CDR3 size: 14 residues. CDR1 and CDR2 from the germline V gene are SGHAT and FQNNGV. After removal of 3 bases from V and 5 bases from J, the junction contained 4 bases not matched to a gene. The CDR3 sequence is CASSFGGGNNEQFF. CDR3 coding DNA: TGTGCCAGCAGCTTCGGCGGGGGTAACAATGAGCAGTTCTTC.

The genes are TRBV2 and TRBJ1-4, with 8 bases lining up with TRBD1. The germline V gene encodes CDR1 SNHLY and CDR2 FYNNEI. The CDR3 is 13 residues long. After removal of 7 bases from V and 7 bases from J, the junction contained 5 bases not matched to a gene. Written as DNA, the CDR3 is TGTGCCAGCACTGAGGACAGGGTTGAAAAACTGTTTTTT. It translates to CASTEDRVEKLFF. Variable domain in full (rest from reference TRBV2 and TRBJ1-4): EPEVTQTPSHQVTQMGQEVILRCVPISNHLYFYWYRQILGQKVEFLVSFYNNEISEKSEIFDDQFSVERPDGSNFTLKIRSTKLEDSAMYFCASTEDRVEKLFFGSGTQLSVL.

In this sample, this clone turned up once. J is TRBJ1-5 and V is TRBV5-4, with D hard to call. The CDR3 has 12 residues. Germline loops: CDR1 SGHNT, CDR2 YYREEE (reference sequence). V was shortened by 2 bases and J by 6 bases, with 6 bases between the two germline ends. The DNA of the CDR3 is TGTGCCAGCAGCTTTGAGGGTCAGCCCCAGCATTTT. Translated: CASSFEGQPQHF.

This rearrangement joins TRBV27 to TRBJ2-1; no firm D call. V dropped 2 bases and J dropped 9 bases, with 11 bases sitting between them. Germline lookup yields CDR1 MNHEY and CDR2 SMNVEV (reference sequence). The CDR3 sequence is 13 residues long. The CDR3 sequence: CASSLTRVGEQFF. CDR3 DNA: TGTGCCAGCAGTTTAACAAGGGTCGGTGAGCAGTTCTTC.

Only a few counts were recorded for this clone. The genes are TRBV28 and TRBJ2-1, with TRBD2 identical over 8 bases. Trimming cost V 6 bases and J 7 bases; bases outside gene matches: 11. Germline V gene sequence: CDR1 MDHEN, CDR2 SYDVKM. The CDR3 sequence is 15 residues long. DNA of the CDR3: TGTGCCAGCAGATCTAGCGGTAGCGGGGAAAATGAGCAGTTCTTC. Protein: CASRSSGSGENEQFF.

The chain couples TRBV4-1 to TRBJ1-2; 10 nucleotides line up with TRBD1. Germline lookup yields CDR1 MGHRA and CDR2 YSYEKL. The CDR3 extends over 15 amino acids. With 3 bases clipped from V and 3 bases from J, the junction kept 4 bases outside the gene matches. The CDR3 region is CASSQDGTGDYGYTF. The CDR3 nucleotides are TGCGCCAGCAGCCAGGATGGGACAGGGGACTATGGCTACACCTTC.

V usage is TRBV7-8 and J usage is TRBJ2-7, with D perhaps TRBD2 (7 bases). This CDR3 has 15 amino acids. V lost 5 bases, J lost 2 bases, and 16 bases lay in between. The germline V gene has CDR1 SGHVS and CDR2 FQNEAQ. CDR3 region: CASSRGASATYEQYF. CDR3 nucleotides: TGTGCCAGCAGCCGGGGGGCCAGCGCAACCTACGAGCAGTACTTC.

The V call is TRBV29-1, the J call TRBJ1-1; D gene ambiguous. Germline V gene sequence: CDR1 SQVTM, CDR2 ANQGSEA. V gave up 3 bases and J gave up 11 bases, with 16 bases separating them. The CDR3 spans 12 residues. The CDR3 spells CSVDPLIAPAFF. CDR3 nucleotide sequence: TGCAGCGTTGACCCGTTAATTGCGCCGGCTTTCTTT. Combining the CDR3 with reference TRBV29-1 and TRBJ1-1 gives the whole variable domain SAVISQKPSRDICQRGTSLTIQCQVDSQVTMMFWYRQQPGQSLTLIATANQGSEATYESGFVIDKFPISRPNLTFSTLTVSNMSPEDSSIYLCSVDPLIAPAFFGQGTRLTVV.

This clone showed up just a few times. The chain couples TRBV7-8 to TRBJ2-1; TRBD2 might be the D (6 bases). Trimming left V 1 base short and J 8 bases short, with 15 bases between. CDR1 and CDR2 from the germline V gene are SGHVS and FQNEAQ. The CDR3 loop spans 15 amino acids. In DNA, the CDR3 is TGTGCCAGCAGCTTAGGTCAGGGCGGGGAGCATGAGCAGTTCTTC. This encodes CASSLGQGGEHEQFF.